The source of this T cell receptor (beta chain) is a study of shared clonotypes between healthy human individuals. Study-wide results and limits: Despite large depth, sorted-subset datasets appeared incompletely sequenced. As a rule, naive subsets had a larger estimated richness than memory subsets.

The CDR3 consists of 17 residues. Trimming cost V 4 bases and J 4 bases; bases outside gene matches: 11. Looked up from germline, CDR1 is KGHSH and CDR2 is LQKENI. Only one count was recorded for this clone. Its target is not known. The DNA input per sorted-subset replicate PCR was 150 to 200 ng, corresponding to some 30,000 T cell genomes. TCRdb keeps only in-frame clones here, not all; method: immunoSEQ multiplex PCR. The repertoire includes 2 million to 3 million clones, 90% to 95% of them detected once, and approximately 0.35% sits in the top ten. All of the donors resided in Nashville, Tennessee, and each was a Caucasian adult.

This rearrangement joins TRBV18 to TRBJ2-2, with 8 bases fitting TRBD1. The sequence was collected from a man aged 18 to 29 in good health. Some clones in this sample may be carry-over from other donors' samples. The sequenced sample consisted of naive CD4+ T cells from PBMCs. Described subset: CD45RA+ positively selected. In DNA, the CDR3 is TGTGCCAGCTCACTCGACAGGGGTCGACGTGGCACCGGGGAGCTGTTTTTT. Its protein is CASSLDRGRRGTGELFF.